The rows below give T cell receptor beta chains drawn from one sample of a study of blood T cell repertoires in COVID-19. The assay was immunoSEQ multiplex PCR, and TCRdb's table has in-frame clones only and misses some. The sample carries roughly 190,000 clones, less than 80% recorded once. Sequencing was done on a sample of peripheral blood. All receptors derive from a woman aged 45-65 years with acute or convalescent COVID-19. CDR3s include the opening cysteine and the closing phenylalanine or tryptophan. A D gene is named only where the DNA matches it firmly. Not every row has a clone size; where given, it reads once, few, many or a size class.

CDR3nt: TGTGCCAGCAGTTACATACAGGGATACGAGCAGTACTTC
CDR3aa: CASSYIQGYEQYF
v_gene: TRBV6-6
d_gene: .
j_gene: TRBJ2-7
abundance: .
len: 13

CDR3nt: TGTGCCAGCAGGTACGCACAGGTCTCCTACGAGCAGTACTTC
CDR3aa: CASRYAQVSYEQYF
v_gene: TRBV27
d_gene: .
j_gene: TRBJ2-7
abundance: few
len: 14

CDR3nt: TGTGCCAGCTCACCCGACAGGGCAAACATTCAGTACTTC
CDR3aa: CASSPDRANIQYF
v_gene: TRBV18
d_gene: TRBD1
j_gene: TRBJ2-4
abundance: .
len: 13

CDR3nt: TGTGCCAGCAGCTTAATCGGCGGGACCAATGAGCAGTTCTTC
CDR3aa: CASSLIGGTNEQFF
v_gene: TRBV7-2
d_gene: .
j_gene: TRBJ2-1
abundance: .
len: 14

CDR3nt: TGCAGTGCTAGTTGGCTAGCGGGAGCTGTCGCAGATACGCAGTATTTT
CDR3aa: CSASWLAGAVADTQYF
v_gene: TRBV20-1
d_gene: TRBD2
j_gene: TRBJ2-3
abundance: .
len: 16

CDR3nt: TGTGCCAGCAGTCAGACTAGCGTCTCCTACGAGCAGTACTTC
CDR3aa: CASSQTSVSYEQYF
v_gene: TRBV2
d_gene: TRBD2
j_gene: TRBJ2-7
abundance: .
len: 14

CDR3nt: TGTGCTAGTGGACGCCAGGGAATCGGTAGAATAGAAAAACTGTTTTTT
CDR3aa: CASGRQGIGRIEKLFF
v_gene: TRBV12-5
d_gene: .
j_gene: TRBJ1-4
abundance: .
len: 16

CDR3nt: TGTGCCAGCAGTTTTCAGGAAGCGGGAGGGCCAAACACAGATACGCAGTATTTT
CDR3aa: CASSFQEAGGPNTDTQYF
v_gene: TRBV28
d_gene: TRBD2
j_gene: TRBJ2-3
abundance: few
len: 18

CDR3nt: TGTGCCTGGAGTCCGACGGAGAGGGAGCAGTACTTC
CDR3aa: CAWSPTEREQYF
v_gene: TRBV30
d_gene: .
j_gene: TRBJ2-7
abundance: .
len: 12

CDR3nt: TGCGCCAGCAGCTTGGGGCCAGGGTTTAACTATGGCTACACCTTC
CDR3aa: CASSLGPGFNYGYTF
v_gene: TRBV5-1
d_gene: .
j_gene: TRBJ1-2
abundance: .
len: 15

CDR3nt: TGTGCCAGCAGCTTAAGACAGGGGAGGACAGATACGCAGTATTTT
CDR3aa: CASSLRQGRTDTQYF
v_gene: TRBV5-8
d_gene: TRBD1
j_gene: TRBJ2-3
abundance: .
len: 15